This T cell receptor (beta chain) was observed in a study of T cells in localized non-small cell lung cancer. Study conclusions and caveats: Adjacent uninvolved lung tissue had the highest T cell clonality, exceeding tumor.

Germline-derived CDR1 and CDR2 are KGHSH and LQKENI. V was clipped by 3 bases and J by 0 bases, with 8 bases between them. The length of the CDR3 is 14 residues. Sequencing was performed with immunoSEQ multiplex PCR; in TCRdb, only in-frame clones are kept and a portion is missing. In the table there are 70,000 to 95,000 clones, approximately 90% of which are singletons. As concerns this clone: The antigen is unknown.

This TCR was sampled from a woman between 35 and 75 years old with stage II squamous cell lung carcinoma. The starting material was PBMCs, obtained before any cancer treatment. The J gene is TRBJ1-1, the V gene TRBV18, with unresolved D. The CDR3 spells CASSPGQMNTEAFF. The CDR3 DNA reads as TGTGCCAGCTCACCGGGCCAGATGAACACTGAAGCTTTCTTT.